The T cell receptor beta chain under discussion was sequenced for a study of identical twins. Overall study findings and caveats: Beta clonotypes that were abundant in cord blood contained fewer insertions, a pattern absent from memory repertoires. Where beta out-of-frame sequences were concerned, excess twin sharing was weaker.

This clonotype was seen at least ten times. What it binds is not known. TCRdb itself ran the 5' RACE reads through MiXCR, one entry per CDR3 protein. The sample yields around 370,000 distinct CDR3 sequences, around 9% seen once. CDR3 length equals 15 residues. V lost 0 bases and J lost 4; bases outside the gene matches: 0. Germline values: CDR1 SEHNR, CDR2 FQNEAQ (reference sequence). Sequencing was done on a sample of naive T cells sorted from blood. This sequence was found in a woman aged 50 to 60 in good health. The chain combines TRBV7-9 with TRBJ1-5, with 10 bases fitting TRBD1. CDR3: CASSLAGQGNQPQHF. The CDR3 nucleotides are TGTGCCAGCAGCTTAGCGGGACAGGGGAATCAGCCCCAGCATTTT. The full variable domain, its missing parts supplied by reference TRBV7-9 and TRBJ1-5, is DTGVSQNPRHKITKRGQNVTFRCDPISEHNRLYWYRQTLGQGPEFLTYFQNEAQLEKSRLLSDRFSAERPKGSFSTLEIQRTEQGDSAMYLCASSLAGQGNQPQHFGDGTRLSIL.